These 18 T cell receptor beta chains came from one sample sequenced in a study of cytomegalovirus exposure and HLA in healthy donors. The repertoire was sequenced with immunoSEQ multiplex PCR; TCRdb's copy has only in-frame clones and lacks some. The table includes 220,000 or so clones, roughly 84% detected once. Sequencing used PBMCs. The receptors come from a woman under 30 in good health and CMV-seropositive.

This chain uses TRBV2 with TRBJ2-7; the match to TRBD2 covers 9 bases. Trimming removed 2 bases from V and 5 bases from J; junction bases left unmatched: 13. This CDR3 region has 17 residues. Germline CDR1 SNHLY, CDR2 FYNNEI. The CDR3 DNA sequence: TGTGCCAGCAGTGAAAACGATGCGGGAGGGCCAAATCACGAGCAGTACTTC. Encoded protein: CASSENDAGGPNHEQYF.

The V gene is TRBV7-9, the J gene TRBJ2-7, with a tentative D call TRBD2 (6 bases). The CDR3 spans 13 residues. Per the germline V gene, CDR1 is SEHNR and CDR2 is FQNEAQ (reference sequence). V lost 4 bases to trimming and J lost 6 bases, with 13 bases between them. This CDR3 is CASSSHGGAEQYF. CDR3 sequence (DNA): TGTGCCAGCAGCTCGCACGGGGGAGCCGAGCAGTACTTC.

The rearrangement links TRBV10-2 to TRBJ2-1; TRBD2 might be the D (5 bases). Germline CDR1 reads WSHSY; CDR2 reads SAAADI. The CDR3 runs to 13 residues. V was clipped by 4 bases and J by 15 bases, with 19 bases between them. CDR3 in DNA: TGCGCCAGCAGTGCTCCAGGTAGACTACTTGGGTTCTTC. Encoded protein: CASSAPGRLLGFF.

This clone was picked up a small number of times. The chain links TRBV27 to TRBJ2-7; tentative D call: TRBD2 (5 bases). CDR1 and CDR2 (germline): MNHEY, SMNVEV (reference sequence). This CDR3 is built from 14 residues. Trimming took 6 bases from V and 3 from J, leaving 15 bases between them. CDR3 loop: CASSPAPGDYEQYF. The CDR3 DNA reads as TGTGCCAGCAGCCCGGCGCCCGGGGACTACGAGCAGTACTTC.

This clone was seen just once. This chain connects TRBV27 to TRBJ2-1, with 9 bases aligning to TRBD2. This CDR3 spans 14 amino acids. Germline values: CDR1 MNHEY, CDR2 SMNVEV (reference sequence). Germline trimming cut 7 bases from V and 3 bases from J; bases unmatched to any gene: 4. In nucleotides, the CDR3 is TGTGCCAGCAACCTAGCGGGGCTCTACAATGAGCAGTTCTTC. Amino acid sequence: CASNLAGLYNEQFF.

The chain recombines TRBV5-6 with TRBJ2-5; TRBD1 matches at 7 bases. J lost 5 bases, V lost 4 bases, and 11 bases had no gene match. The germline gives CDR1 SGHDT, CDR2 YYEEEE. This CDR3 has 15 residues. DNA of the CDR3: TGTGCCAGCAGCGGCTCCGGGACAGTCGGGGAGACCCAGTACTTC. It codes for CASSGSGTVGETQYF.

The V call is TRBV28, the J call TRBJ1-2, with 10 bases aligning to TRBD1. CDR1 and CDR2 from the germline V gene are MDHEN and SYDVKM. This CDR3 has 14 residues. V was pared by 6 bases and J by 4 bases, with 5 bases of the junction left unmatched. For the CDR3, the DNA is TGTGCCAGCAGGGGGGGACAGGGGACCTATGGCTACACCTTC. Its protein product is CASRGGQGTYGYTF.

V and J are TRBV6-1 and TRBJ2-5; no definite D call. CDR1 is MNHNS and CDR2 is SASEGT in the germline V gene. Trimming stripped 4 bases from V and 2 bases from J, with 8 bases between. There are 13 residues in the CDR3. DNA of the CDR3: TGTGCCAGCAGTGTGAGTTTACAAGAGACCCAGTACTTC. Translating it yields CASSVSLQETQYF.

This chain connects TRBV6-1 to TRBJ2-7; 11 nucleotides match TRBD1. With V trimmed by 8 bases and J by 6 bases, 6 bases remained unmatched. The germline V gene encodes CDR1 MNHNS and CDR2 SASEGT. The CDR3 loop spans 13 amino acids. DNA of the CDR3: TGTGCCAGCGCATGGGACAGGGGGTTCGAGCAGTACTTC. The encoded protein is CASAWDRGFEQYF.

The chain recombines TRBV19 with TRBJ2-1; 9 bases align to TRBD2. CDR1 is LNHDA and CDR2 is SQIVND in the germline V gene (reference sequence). J gave up 2 bases and V 3 bases, and 5 bases lay outside the gene matches. The CDR3 is made up of 16 amino acids. CDR3 sequence reads: CASSIAPSGTYNEQFF. The CDR3 coding sequence is TGTGCCAGTAGTATCGCCCCTAGCGGGACCTACAATGAGCAGTTCTTC.

This chain links TRBV5-1 with TRBJ2-1; the D gene is possibly TRBD2 (5 bases). The CDR3 covers 16 residues. Trimming stripped 3 bases from V and 5 bases from J, with 18 bases between. Germline CDR1 is SGHRS and CDR2 is YFSETQ. CDR3 DNA: TGCGCCAGCAGCTCGCGCAGCTCTAGCCCTAACAATGAGCAGTTCTTC. This translates into CASSSRSSSPNNEQFF.

This chain connects TRBV19 to TRBJ2-2, with a tentative D call TRBD1 (6 bases). The CDR3 is made up of 16 amino acids. The V end lost 4 bases, the J end lost 3 bases, and 15 bases lay between the germline ends. Germline V gene sequence: CDR1 LNHDA, CDR2 SQIVND (reference sequence). In nucleotides, the CDR3 is TGTGCCAGTAGTAGACCGTTGGCAGGGGACACCGGGGAGCTGTTTTTT. Translating gives CASSRPLAGDTGELFF.

J is TRBJ2-7 and V is TRBV7-9; possible D gene TRBD2, 6 bases. Germline lookup yields CDR1 SEHNR and CDR2 FQNEAQ (reference sequence). Trimming shortened V by 5 bases and J by 4 bases, and 15 bases separated the two germline ends. The CDR3 covers 14 residues. The CDR3 nucleotides read TGTGCCAGCAGCGATCCGGGACTCCCGTACGAGCAGTACTTC. Its protein product is CASSDPGLPYEQYF.

This CDR3 reads CAISESVGGINEAFF. The DNA for the CDR3 is TGTGCCATCAGTGAGTCGGTAGGGGGCATTAATGAAGCTTTCTTT. The chain couples TRBV10-3 to TRBJ1-1; 7 bases fit TRBD1. This CDR3 comprises 15 residues. V lost 0 bases, J lost 7 bases, and 8 bases stayed unmatched. Germline CDR1 and CDR2: ENHRY and SYGVKD.

The J gene is TRBJ2-7, the V gene TRBV7-2; no clear D. V lost 5 bases and J 2 bases, leaving 4 bases between the germline ends. The CDR3 covers 11 residues. Germline CDR1 reads SGHTA; CDR2 reads FQGNSA. The CDR3 coding sequence is TGTGCCAGCAGCCGTGCCTACGAGCAGTACTTC. The encoded protein is CASSRAYEQYF. Looking up the rest from reference TRBV7-2 and TRBJ2-7 gives the full variable domain: GAGVSQSPSNKVTEKGKDVELRCDPISGHTALYWYRQSLGQGLEFLIYFQGNSAPDKSGLPSDRFSAERTGGSVSTLTIQRTQQEDSAVYLCASSRAYEQYFGPGTRLTVT.

The chain joins TRBV2 to TRBJ1-1, with 7 positions matching TRBD1. The germline V gene encodes CDR1 SNHLY and CDR2 FYNNEI. This CDR3 contains 13 residues. V shed 6 bases and J 4 bases; nucleotides not matched to a gene: 5. Here the CDR3 reads CASRYRGTTEAFF. Here the CDR3 DNA reads TGTGCCAGCAGATACAGGGGAACCACTGAAGCTTTCTTT.

V is TRBV6-1 and J is TRBJ2-7; no clear D. V lost 6 bases to trimming and J lost 2 bases, with 5 bases between them. The CDR3 runs 11 residues. Germline loops: CDR1 MNHNS, CDR2 SASEGT. The CDR3 DNA sequence: TGTGCCAGCAGCTCCGCCTACGAGCAGTACTTC. Protein product: CASSSAYEQYF.

The gene calls are TRBV10-2 and TRBJ2-7; 9 bases line up with TRBD2. CDR1 is WSHSY, CDR2 SAAADI, per germline. Germline trimming cut 0 bases from V and 4 bases from J; bases unmatched to any gene: 10. There are 17 residues in the CDR3. CDR3 protein: CASSESGTAGGWYEQYF. Here the CDR3 DNA reads TGCGCCAGCAGTGAGTCAGGAACCGCGGGAGGGTGGTACGAGCAGTACTTC.